Listed here are 28 T cell receptor beta chains from one sample, sequenced in a study of T cell responses to AZD1222 COVID-19 vaccine. Here immunoSEQ multiplex PCR was the method, and the copy in TCRdb shows in-frame clones only, minus some. Of around 94,000 clones listed, roughly 84% are singletons. Sequences were derived from peripheral blood, sampled on day 0 of AZD1222 vaccination. These receptors came from an adult in good health.

The chain uses TRBV7-8 and TRBJ2-7, with 7 positions matching TRBD1. V shed 5 bases and J 0 bases; nucleotides not matched to a gene: 4. Germline V lookup: CDR1 SGHVS, CDR2 FQNEAQ. The CDR3 loop spans 14 amino acids. The CDR3 DNA reads TGTGCCAGCAGCCGTCGGGACAGCTCCTACGAGCAGTACTTC. Translated: CASSRRDSSYEQYF.

The chain has TRBV7-9 and TRBJ1-5; possible D gene TRBD1, 5 bases. Trimming removed 1 base at V and 4 bases at J, with 8 bases between. CDR1 and CDR2 from the germline V gene are SEHNR and FQNEAQ (reference sequence). The CDR3 spans 14 residues. The chain's CDR3 is CASSLGGINQPQHF. CDR3 bases: TGTGCCAGCAGCTTAGGGGGCATAAATCAGCCCCAGCATTTT.

This clone showed up just once. The chain combines TRBV11-2 with TRBJ1-5; D perhaps matches TRBD1 (6 bases). Trimming removed 1 base at V and 10 bases at J, with 14 bases between. Per germline, CDR1 SGHAT and CDR2 FQNNGV. The length of the CDR3 is 14 residues. The DNA for the CDR3 is TGTGCCAGCAGCTTAGCCGCAACAGGGTCCCCCCAGCATTTT. This encodes CASSLAATGSPQHF.

CDR3 amino acids: CASRYAIGKVTNTEAFF. CDR3 sequence (DNA): TGTGCCAGCAGATACGCCATAGGAAAAGTAACGAACACTGAAGCTTTCTTT. The V gene is TRBV11-2, the J gene TRBJ1-1, with D unclear. In germline, CDR1 is SGHAT, CDR2 FQNNGV. The V and J ends lost 6 bases and 1 base respectively, with 21 bases between them. This CDR3 region has 17 residues.

The rearrangement links TRBV7-2 to TRBJ1-5; D ambiguous. V dropped 1 base and J dropped 5 bases, with 9 bases sitting between them. This CDR3 has 14 residues. Germline assignment: CDR1 SGHTA and CDR2 FQGNSA. CDR3: CASSLEGSDQPQHF. CDR3 DNA: TGTGCCAGCAGCTTAGAAGGCAGTGATCAGCCCCAGCATTTT.

This rearrangement joins TRBV28 to TRBJ1-4; no reliable D call. The CDR3 sequence is 13 residues long. The germline CDR1 and CDR2 sequences are MDHEN and SYDVKM. CDR3 region: CAVPGPLNEKLFF. DNA of the CDR3: TGTGCAGTACCCGGGCCTCTTAATGAAAAACTGTTTTTT.

The chain has TRBV11-2 and TRBJ2-7; D call uncertain. Germline-derived CDR1 and CDR2 are SGHAT and FQNNGV. V was pared by 5 bases and J by 0 bases, with 8 bases between. The CDR3 sequence is 13 residues long. CDR3: CASSLTISYEQYV. The CDR3 DNA follows: TGTGCCAGCAGCCTCACGATCTCCTACGAGCAGTACGTC.

The chain carries TRBV18 and TRBJ2-2; 9 bases line up with TRBD1. J was trimmed by 2 bases and V by 6 bases; bases with no gene match: 4. Germline CDR1 reads KGHSH; CDR2 reads LQKENI. The CDR3 has 15 amino acids. CDR3 nucleotide sequence: TGTGCCAGCTCGCGGACAGGGGAAAACACCGGGGAGCTGTTTTTT. Its translation is CASSRTGENTGELFF. The whole variable domain, remainder taken from reference TRBV18 and TRBJ2-2, is NAGVMQNPRHLVRRRGQEARLRCSPMKGHSHVYWYRQLPEEGLKFMVYLQKENIIDESGMPKERFSAEFPKEGPSILRIQQVVRGDSAAYFCASSRTGENTGELFFGEGSRLTVL.

As DNA, the CDR3 is TGTGCCAGCTCGACAGCTAAAGACAGGCATTGGGTTGACACTGAAGCTTTCTTT. This sequence encodes CASSTAKDRHWVDTEAFF. The chain combines TRBV18 with TRBJ1-1, with D possibly matching TRBD1 (6 bases). Germline lookup yields CDR1 KGHSH and CDR2 LQKENI. V was clipped by 6 bases and J by 3 bases, with 26 bases between them. The CDR3 length is 18 residues.

This clone was detected only a few times. The chain combines TRBV6-2 or TRBV6-3 with TRBJ1-1, with D possibly being TRBD1 (6 bases). Germline CDR1 reads MNHEY; CDR2 reads SVGEGT. The length of the CDR3 is 16 residues. V gave up 0 bases and J gave up 1 base, with 12 bases separating them. CDR3 sequence reads: CASSYSSGARNTEAFF. In DNA form, the CDR3 reads TGTGCCAGCAGTTACTCATCGGGGGCACGGAACACTGAAGCTTTCTTT.

J is TRBJ2-6 and V is TRBV7-2; weak D call: TRBD1 (6 bases). The CDR3 length is 16 residues. Germline V lookup: CDR1 SGHTA, CDR2 FQGNSA. Trimming took off 6 bases at V and 0 bases at J, with 12 bases between the two ends. The CDR3 DNA reads as TGTGCCAGCAGACTAGGGGGTAGCTCTGGGGCCAACGTCCTGACTTTC. It yields the protein CASRLGGSSGANVLTF.

This chain uses TRBV19 with TRBJ2-7, with unresolved D. The V end lost 4 bases, the J end lost 2 bases, and 12 bases lay between the germline ends. Germline V gene sequence: CDR1 LNHDA, CDR2 SQIVND (reference sequence). The CDR3 contains 14 residues. Written as DNA, the CDR3 is TGTGCCAGTAGTAACCAGGCTACCGCCTACGAGCAGTACTTC. Translated, it gives CASSNQATAYEQYF. The full variable domain, with the rest looked up from reference TRBV19 and TRBJ2-7, is DGGITQSPKYLFRKEGQNVTLSCEQNLNHDAMYWYRQDPGQGLRLIYYSQIVNDFQKGDIAEGYSVSREKKESFPLTVTSAQKNPTAFYLCASSNQATAYEQYFGPGTRLTVT.

This clone was detected a few times. The chain carries TRBV4-3 and TRBJ2-1; 9 bases map to TRBD2. Trimming took 0 bases from V and 6 from J; bases not matched to a gene: 3. The germline CDR1 and CDR2 sequences are LGHNA and YSLEER. The CDR3 covers 15 residues. CDR3 amino acids: CASSQDGLAINEQFF. CDR3 coding DNA: TGCGCCAGCAGCCAAGACGGACTAGCGATCAATGAGCAGTTCTTC.

The rearrangement uses TRBV5-1 and TRBJ1-1; 7 bases match TRBD1. V lost 0 bases to trimming and J lost 5 bases; unmatched junction nucleotides: 7. Looked up from germline, CDR1 is SGHRS and CDR2 is YFSETQ. The CDR3 has 15 amino acids. The CDR3 loop is CASSLGEGAWTEAFF. DNA for the CDR3: TGCGCCAGCAGCTTGGGGGAGGGGGCGTGGACTGAAGCTTTCTTT.

This clone showed up just once. The V and J genes are TRBV19 and TRBJ2-1; 11 bases are shared with TRBD2. The CDR3 totals 19 residues. Germline values: CDR1 LNHDA, CDR2 SQIVND (reference sequence). Trimming took 5 bases from V and 0 from J; bases not matched to a gene: 12. The CDR3: CASSGGGLAGGYSYNEQFF. As DNA, the CDR3 is TGTGCCAGTAGTGGAGGGGGGCTAGCGGGAGGATACTCCTACAATGAGCAGTTCTTC.

The chain uses TRBV19 and TRBJ1-3; a possible D gene is TRBD1 (5 bases). The CDR3 has 17 amino acids. V gave up 3 bases and J gave up 4 bases, with 19 bases separating them. Germline assignment: CDR1 LNHDA and CDR2 SQIVND (reference sequence). The CDR3, as DNA: TGTGCCAGTAGTATTCCTTGGGTGGGGCGAATCGGAAACACCATATATTTT. The encoded protein is CASSIPWVGRIGNTIYF.

The chain has TRBV29-1 and TRBJ2-3; the match to TRBD2 covers 10 bases. This CDR3 contains 15 residues. The trim removed 4 bases at V and 2 bases at J, leaving 6 bases unmatched. Germline V CDR1 and CDR2: SQVTM, ANQGSEA. The CDR3 DNA is TGCAGCGTTGGGGCTAGCGGGAGCCCCACAGATACGCAGTATTTT. It codes for CSVGASGSPTDTQYF.

The J gene is TRBJ1-1, the V gene TRBV6-6; D is ambiguous. V dropped 6 bases and J dropped 1 base, with 3 bases sitting between them. CDR3 size: 11 residues. CDR1 and CDR2 from the germline V gene are MNHNY and SVGAGI (reference sequence). The CDR3 region is CASSGNTEAFF. The DNA for the CDR3 is TGTGCCAGCAGCGGGAACACTGAAGCTTTCTTT.

This clone appeared once. V gene TRBV6-2 or TRBV6-3 combines with J gene TRBJ2-7; either TRBD1 or TRBD2 may fit D (5 bases each). The CDR3 contains 16 residues. V was pared by 5 bases and J by 4 bases, with 21 bases between. Looked up from germline, CDR1 is MNHEY and CDR2 is SVGEGT. CDR3 in DNA: TGTGCCAGCAGTACTTCCGGGACCCTTAAAAGATACGAGCAGTACTTC. As protein: CASSTSGTLKRYEQYF.

The rearrangement links TRBV6-5 to TRBJ1-3; no firm D call. Germline V gives CDR1 MNHEY, CDR2 SVGAGI. V dropped 0 bases and J dropped 0 bases, with 6 bases sitting between them. This CDR3 comprises 15 residues. CDR3 sequence reads: CASSYSGSSGNTIYF. CDR3 bases: TGTGCCAGCAGTTACTCTGGGAGCTCTGGAAACACCATATATTTT.

The genes are TRBV6-5 and TRBJ1-6, with 7 bases matching TRBD1. The CDR3 is 14 residues long. In germline, CDR1 is MNHEY, CDR2 SVGAGI. The J segment lost 10 bases and the V segment lost 5 bases, leaving 8 bases of the junction unmatched. The CDR3 protein is CASSTTGGQSPLHF. CDR3 nucleotide sequence: TGTGCCAGCAGTACAACCGGGGGACAGTCACCCCTCCACTTT.

The chain recombines TRBV4-3 with TRBJ1-1, with 7 bases fitting TRBD1. V dropped 3 bases and J dropped 6; count of bases not matched to a gene: 10. The germline CDR1 and CDR2 sequences are LGHNA and YSLEER. The CDR3 extends over 15 amino acids. This chain's CDR3 is CASSHVGQASAEAFF. CDR3 in DNA: TGCGCCAGCAGCCATGTCGGACAGGCGAGCGCTGAAGCTTTCTTT.

The chain recombines TRBV6-2 or TRBV6-3 with TRBJ2-7; 14 nucleotides agree with TRBD2. V was clipped by 5 bases and J by 2 bases; unmatched bases: 5. The germline V gene has CDR1 MNHEY and CDR2 SVGEGT. This CDR3 is 16 amino acids long. The CDR3 coding sequence is TGTGCCAGCAGTCCACGACTAGCGGGAGGGCCCTACGAGCAGTACTTC. Its protein is CASSPRLAGGPYEQYF.

This clone appeared once. The chain is built from TRBV19 and TRBJ2-1; unclear D gene. The CDR3 length is 14 residues. The V and J ends lost 0 bases and 6 bases respectively, with 9 bases between them. The germline CDR1 and CDR2 sequences are LNHDA and SQIVND (reference sequence). The CDR3 coding sequence is TGTGCCAGTAGTATAGAGGTCAGGAGCAATGAGCAGTTCTTC. It translates to CASSIEVRSNEQFF. Complete variable domain (other parts from reference TRBV19 and TRBJ2-1): DGGITQSPKYLFRKEGQNVTLSCEQNLNHDAMYWYRQDPGQGLRLIYYSQIVNDFQKGDIAEGYSVSREKKESFPLTVTSAQKNPTAFYLCASSIEVRSNEQFFGPGTRLTVL.

The chain couples TRBV6-1 to TRBJ2-7, with 9 bases that match TRBD1. The germline V gene encodes CDR1 MNHNS and CDR2 SASEGT. The CDR3 loop spans 16 amino acids. Trimming took 3 bases from V and 0 from J; bases not matched to a gene: 6. This CDR3 reads CASSDHNRGRSYEQYF. The CDR3 bases are TGTGCCAGCAGTGACCACAACAGGGGGCGCTCCTACGAGCAGTACTTC.

The genes are TRBV11-2 and TRBJ1-1; 10 nucleotides align to TRBD1. V lost 6 bases to trimming and J lost 10 bases; unmatched junction nucleotides: 8. Germline loops: CDR1 SGHAT, CDR2 FQNNGV. This CDR3 spans 13 amino acids. CDR3 region: CASRQGTGELAFF. For the CDR3, the DNA is TGTGCCAGCAGGCAAGGGACAGGGGAGTTAGCTTTCTTT.

J is TRBJ2-7 and V is TRBV7-9, with D hard to call. CDR3 size: 12 residues. Germline CDR1 reads SEHNR; CDR2 reads FQNEAQ (reference sequence). V was pared by 2 bases and J by 2 bases, with 4 bases between. CDR3 DNA sequence: TGTGCCAGCAGCTTAACTACCTACGAGCAGTACGTC. Protein: CASSLTTYEQYV.

This sequence joins TRBV6-4 and TRBJ2-1, with 11 nucleotides matching TRBD2. This CDR3 comprises 15 residues. Germline V gene lookup returns CDR1 MRHNA and CDR2 SNTAGT. J was trimmed by 11 bases and V by 0 bases; bases with no gene match: 6. CDR3 DNA sequence: TGTGCCAGCAGTGACTCCAGTAGACTAGCGGGGAAGCAGTTCTTC. This gives the protein CASSDSSRLAGKQFF.